A single T cell receptor beta chain is shown here with its context. Its antigen is not yet known. No much larger clone is present one base from it, and per-base qualities are unavailable. This sample is drawn from a study of a mutant IDH1 vaccine in newly diagnosed glioma listed by TCRdb under 2021. At the level of the whole study: Patients were given eight vaccinations, in weeks 1, 3, 5, 7, 11, 15, 19 and 23, which matched visits V03 through V10. In the chemotherapy-containing groups, vaccination started alongside temozolomide cycles, whereas in patients who had radiotherapy alone it started 4-6 weeks after radiotherapy. The approximately 33 treated patients were approximately 60% male and about 38% female, with a mean age of around 40 years. Prior to enrollment, patients had been given standard therapy consisting of radiotherapy alone, temozolomide alone, or radiochemotherapy with temozolomide, with the combination given to most patients. Six visits were used for peripheral blood collection: V03 (baseline), V05, V07, V10, V12 and V13. Longitudinal TCRB deep sequencing was done for 25 to 30 treated patients, wherever samples were available for exploratory analyses.

Broader findings and caveats from the paper: Pseudoprogression appeared unrelated to alterations in the top peripheral T cell clonotypes detected by TCRB sequencing. The authors stated that sample limitations prevented analyses of patient blood samples from being reproduced. Across multiple MHC alleles, vaccine-induced immune responses were seen in around 93% of patients. Selection of PBMC samples for TCRB deep sequencing was based on availability.

From the cysteine up to the phenylalanine, the CDR3 has a length of 14 residues. Only the CDR3 DNA stays, 42 bases, in frame from base 1. For CDR1 and CDR2, the germline V gene lists SNHLY and FYNNEI. Clipping removes 1 base from V and 5 bases from J, with 0 as the unmatched junction base count. Interpreted using the paper, the time point label stands for: week 23, last vaccination. Each vaccine dose was 300 ug of a 20-mer mutant IDH1 peptide in Montanide, given subcutaneously with topical imiquimod. All donors had newly diagnosed IDH1-mutant astrocytomas of WHO grade 3 or 4 that showed loss of nuclear ATRX. The samples were drawn from NOA16, a multicentre, single-arm, open-label phase I trial in Germany that tested a mutant IDH1 peptide vaccine in humans for the first time. Genomic DNA for TCRB sequencing was extracted from EDTA blood using the DNeasy Blood and Tissue Kit. Library construction relied on the immunoSEQ multiplex PCR assay. Rearranged TCR beta chain sequences were amplified with the hsTCRB Kit following the manufacturer's protocol. TCRB libraries were sequenced on an Illumina MiSeq. As for how the authors treated the data: Demultiplexing, trimming and gene mapping were performed with the kit vendor's proprietary platform. As stored in TCRdb, this immuneACCESS dataset retains in-frame rearrangements with V and J assigned. A fraction of the clones does not appear; measured against another copy, unresolved V genes explain less than half of the discrepancy, and the remainder lacks a known reason. V and J calls and clone size are given by that table; D and trimming were obtained from the DNA. In all, the sample holds approximately 60,000 clones, and about 88% of those were seen once. In total, the top ten clones hold approximately 4% of the sample.

This chain is built from TRBV2 and TRBJ2-2; TRBD1 matches 8 bases in the middle. The sequence came from a man aged 25-45 years with glioma. Sequenced material: PBMCs, taken from a glioma patient whose treatment included an IDH1 peptide vaccine. CDR3 region: CASSEGQGTGELFF. The DNA sequence reads TGTGCCAGCAGTGAAGGACAGGGGACCGGGGAGCTGTTTTTT.